This TCR beta chain stems from a study of T cell responses to AZD1222 COVID-19 vaccine. Whole-study findings and limits: Repertoire sampling was restricted to post-peak T cell response timepoints. Baseline serology detected seropositivity in only a handful of AZD1222 recipients. Compared with day 0, the breadth and depth of the Spike-specific TCR repertoire rose significantly after two doses of AZD1222.

Profiled with immunoSEQ multiplex PCR; TCRdb holds only in-frame clones, not every one. The profile shows roughly 100,000 clones, approximately 86% of them singletons. A word on this clone: Its antigen is unknown.

The sample was peripheral blood, taken 28 days after the second dose of the MenACWY control vaccine. This TCR was recovered from an adult who received the MenACWY meningococcal vaccine as a control.

The CDR3 spells CATRGGLTNYGYTF. The CDR3 bases are TGTGCCACCAGGGGGGGTCTCACTAACTATGGCTACACCTTC. The chain combines TRBV6-5 with TRBJ1-2; 7 nucleotides match TRBD1. The germline gives CDR1 MNHEY, CDR2 SVGAGI. The CDR3 totals 14 residues. The junction had 8 bases not matched to a gene; V was cut back by 10 bases and J by 0 bases.